One sample yielded the 28 T cell receptor beta chains listed below, sequenced in a study of T-cell memory formation after mild COVID-19. TCRdb analysed the 5' RACE reads with MiXCR anew, one entry per CDR3 protein. There are under 150,000 distinct CDR3 sequences in the sample; about 17% occur only once, and 14% lies in the top ten. The specimen sequenced was PBMCs or a T cell subset sorted from them (not recorded which). These receptors all stem from an adult woman who had mild COVID-19 (a few samples of this study predate the infection). Cell type and time point are not known.

The V and J genes are TRBV5-1 and TRBJ1-4; D is undetermined. V lost 2 bases, J lost 1 base, and 12 bases lay in between. The CDR3 loop spans 16 amino acids. CDR1 and CDR2 (germline): SGHRS, YFSETQ. The CDR3 here is CASSFFTGRTNEKLFF. In DNA form, the CDR3 reads TGCGCCAGCAGCTTTTTTACGGGGAGAACTAATGAAAAACTGTTTTTT. The whole variable domain, remainder taken from reference TRBV5-1 and TRBJ1-4, is KAGVTQTPRYLIKTRGQQVTLSCSPISGHRSVSWYQQTPGQGLQFLFEYFSETQRNKGNFPGRFSGRQFSNSRSEMNVSTLELGDSALYLCASSFFTGRTNEKLFFGSGTQLSVL.

DNA of the CDR3: TGCGCCAGCAGCTTGGTGGAGAGCAGGGTCCCTCTCTCTCCGTCTGGGGCCAACGTCCTGACTTTC. Amino acid sequence: CASSLVESRVPLSPSGANVLTF. V usage is TRBV5-1 and J usage is TRBJ2-6, with D maybe TRBD1 (5 bases). Trimming stripped 0 bases from V and 1 base from J, with 26 bases between. The CDR3 covers 22 residues. Germline V gene sequence: CDR1 SGHRS, CDR2 YFSETQ.

The chain links TRBV7-9 to TRBJ2-1; TRBD2 matches 9 bases. This CDR3 is 18 amino acids long. The germline V gene has CDR1 SEHNR and CDR2 FQNEAQ (reference sequence). The trim removed 4 bases at V and 4 bases at J, leaving 14 bases unmatched. The CDR3 DNA follows: TGTGCCAGCAGCTCTATAGCGGGAGACTATATCCAATACAATGAGCAGTTCTTC. The encoded protein is CASSSIAGDYIQYNEQFF.

This clonotype was picked up many times. The chain employs TRBV5-1 and TRBJ2-3; D remains unclear. Germline-derived CDR1 and CDR2 are SGHRS and YFSETQ. This CDR3 region has 14 residues. Trimming removed 2 bases from V and 2 bases from J, with 9 bases in between. DNA for the CDR3: TGCGCCAGCAGCTTTGGAAGGTACACAGATACGCAGTATTTT. As protein: CASSFGRYTDTQYF.

The rearrangement links TRBV7-9 to TRBJ2-5; the D gene is possibly TRBD2 (5 bases). The germline CDR1 and CDR2 sequences are SEHNR and FQNEAQ (reference sequence). The CDR3 extends over 15 amino acids. Trimming cost V 7 bases and J 2 bases, with 17 bases left between them. CDR3 region: CASTFGLGSQETQYF. CDR3 DNA sequence: TGTGCCAGCACCTTCGGTTTAGGGAGTCAAGAGACCCAGTACTTC.

This clonotype was seen more than once but under ten times. The genes are TRBV3-1 and TRBJ2-5; D is uncertain. Germline CDR1 and CDR2: LGHDT and YNNKEL (reference sequence). There are 15 residues in the CDR3. Trimming took off 4 bases at V and 6 bases at J, with 18 bases between the two ends. CDR3 coding DNA: TGTGCCAGCAGCCCGTCCCGCAGAGTCGGTCAGACCCAGTACTTC. Translation gives CASSPSRRVGQTQYF.

This chain joins TRBV5-4 and TRBJ1-2; D uncertain. This CDR3 has 13 amino acids. Germline V gene sequence: CDR1 SGHNT, CDR2 YYREEE (reference sequence). Trimming left V 1 base short and J 6 bases short, with 10 bases between. CDR3: CASSLRREDGYTF. CDR3 nucleotides: TGTGCCAGCAGCTTGCGAAGGGAAGATGGCTACACCTTC. The full variable domain, in which reference TRBV5-4 and TRBJ1-2 provide the parts outside the CDR3, is ETGVTQSPTHLIKTRGQQVTLRCSSQSGHNTVSWYQQALGQGPQFIFQYYREEENGRGNFPPRFSGLQFPNYSSELNVNALELDDSALYLCASSLRREDGYTFGSGTRLTVV.

The J gene is TRBJ2-1, the V gene TRBV5-5, with D perhaps matching TRBD2 (6 bases). V was pared by 4 bases and J by 7 bases, with 15 bases between. The CDR3 loop spans 14 amino acids. Germline CDR1 SGHKS, CDR2 YYEKEE (reference sequence). In DNA form, the CDR3 reads TGTGCCAGCAGCCTGAGGAGGGTATTGAATGAGCAGTTCTTC. Protein sequence: CASSLRRVLNEQFF.

This clonotype was detected many times. The chain joins TRBV18 to TRBJ1-2; D not resolved. The germline gives CDR1 KGHSH, CDR2 LQKENI. This CDR3 contains 13 residues. V lost 3 bases and J lost 2, with 7 bases in between. Here the CDR3 reads CASSPEQNYGYTF. For the CDR3, the DNA is TGTGCCAGCTCACCTGAACAGAACTATGGCTACACCTTC.

This clonotype occurred a few times. V usage is TRBV19 and J usage is TRBJ2-5, with 10 bases fitting TRBD2. This CDR3 has 17 amino acids. V shed 5 bases, J shed 0 bases, and the junction held 9 bases outside the gene matches. The germline gives CDR1 LNHDA, CDR2 SQIVND (reference sequence). CDR3 amino acids: CASSSSGLAFDQETQYF. CDR3 in DNA: TGTGCCAGTAGTTCCTCGGGACTAGCGTTTGACCAAGAGACCCAGTACTTC.

The chain uses TRBV5-1 and TRBJ2-1; D tentatively reads TRBD1 or TRBD2 (6 bases each). V dropped 2 bases and J dropped 2 bases, with 14 bases sitting between them. Germline loops: CDR1 SGHRS, CDR2 YFSETQ. The CDR3 contains 16 residues. CDR3 amino acids: CASSLGGLRTYNEQFF. The CDR3 nucleotides read TGCGCCAGCAGCTTAGGGGGGCTTAGAACCTACAATGAGCAGTTCTTC.

A single count supports this clonotype. The chain carries TRBV24-1 and TRBJ1-1; weak D call: TRBD1 (5 bases). V was clipped by 0 bases and J by 0 bases, with 19 bases between them. This CDR3 comprises 19 residues. Germline V CDR1 and CDR2: KGHDR, SFDVKD. The CDR3 loop is CATSDLHDSREPMNTEAFF. In DNA, the CDR3 is TGTGCCACCAGTGATTTGCACGACAGCCGGGAGCCGATGAACACTGAAGCTTTCTTT.

Only a few counts were recorded for this clonotype. This chain uses TRBV9 with TRBJ2-2; possibly TRBD2 for D (6 bases). The V gene lost 0 bases and the J gene lost 5 bases, with 14 bases spanning the gap. From germline, CDR1 is SGDLS and CDR2 YYNGEE. The CDR3 is 16 amino acids. As DNA, the CDR3 is TGTGCCAGCAGCGTAGTACGCGGGGCCCGAACCGGGGAGCTGTTTTTT. Translation: CASSVVRGARTGELFF.

This clonotype showed up just a few times. This chain links TRBV2 with TRBJ1-1, with no clear D. The V end lost 4 bases, the J end lost 7 bases, and 10 bases lay between the germline ends. The germline V gene encodes CDR1 SNHLY and CDR2 FYNNEI. This CDR3 contains 12 residues. CDR3 sequence: CASSGVGYEAFF. For the CDR3, the DNA is TGTGCCAGCAGTGGAGTCGGTTATGAAGCTTTCTTT. The complete variable domain, with remaining parts taken from reference TRBV2 and TRBJ1-1, reads EPEVTQTPSHQVTQMGQEVILRCVPISNHLYFYWYRQILGQKVEFLVSFYNNEISEKSEIFDDQFSVERPDGSNFTLKIRSTKLEDSAMYFCASSGVGYEAFFGQGTRLTVV.

The V call is TRBV7-2, the J call TRBJ2-1; the D gene is possibly TRBD2 (6 bases). The CDR3 length is 14 residues. The germline V gene encodes CDR1 SGHTA and CDR2 FQGNSA. The V end was cut by 5 bases, the J end by 7 bases, with 15 bases between. The CDR3: CASSPSTSKNEQFF. CDR3 sequence (DNA): TGTGCCAGCAGCCCCTCGACTAGTAAGAATGAGCAGTTCTTC.

The chain combines TRBV9 with TRBJ2-1; D tentatively reads TRBD1 or TRBD2 (6 bases each). The CDR3 loop spans 13 amino acids. The V end lost 3 bases, the J end lost 6 bases, and 10 bases lay between the germline ends. The germline CDR1 and CDR2 sequences are SGDLS and YYNGEE. CDR3 sequence: CASSEGGFNEQFF. The CDR3 region has the DNA TGTGCCAGCAGCGAAGGGGGGTTCAATGAGCAGTTCTTC.

V is TRBV2 and J is TRBJ2-5; 8 bases are shared with TRBD1. CDR1 and CDR2 (germline): SNHLY, FYNNEI. CDR3 length equals 13 residues. The ends lost 6 bases at V and 5 bases at J; junction bases unmatched: 5. CDR3 DNA: TGTGCCAGCAGGGCTGACAGGGGCGAGACCCAGTACTTC. This encodes CASRADRGETQYF. Together with reference TRBV2 and TRBJ2-5, the CDR3 gives the full variable domain: EPEVTQTPSHQVTQMGQEVILRCVPISNHLYFYWYRQILGQKVEFLVSFYNNEISEKSEIFDDQFSVERPDGSNFTLKIRSTKLEDSAMYFCASRADRGETQYFGPGTRLLVL.

This chain uses TRBV12-3 or TRBV12-4 with TRBJ2-7, with D possibly TRBD2 on 6 matching bases. This CDR3 region has 12 residues. V was pared by 4 bases and J by 6 bases, with 10 bases between. CDR3 in amino acids: CASSSGTREQYF. The CDR3 DNA reads as TGTGCCAGCAGTTCCGGGACTCGCGAGCAGTACTTC.

The chain is built from TRBV9 and TRBJ2-1; possibly TRBD1 for D (6 bases). V was shortened by 3 bases and J by 5 bases, with 15 bases between the two germline ends. Germline-derived CDR1 and CDR2 are SGDLS and YYNGEE. The CDR3 has 15 amino acids. The CDR3 DNA follows: TGTGCCAGCAGCGCGCAACCGGGACAAAACAATGAGCAGTTCTTC. Its translation is CASSAQPGQNNEQFF.

The chain links TRBV24-1 to TRBJ2-7; a weak D match, TRBD2 (6 bases). Germline-derived CDR1 and CDR2 are KGHDR and SFDVKD. The CDR3 loop spans 16 amino acids. Trimming shortened V by 0 bases and J by 2 bases, and 13 bases separated the two germline ends. In DNA, the CDR3 is TGTGCCACCAGTGATTTGATCTTGGGGGGAGCCTACGAGCAGTACTTC. Translated, it gives CATSDLILGGAYEQYF.

V and J are TRBV29-1 and TRBJ2-3; TRBD2 agrees at 9 bases. The CDR3 extends over 17 amino acids. The germline gives CDR1 SQVTM, CDR2 ANQGSEA. V lost 4 bases to trimming and J lost 0 bases; unmatched junction nucleotides: 11. The CDR3 is CSVVRISGGFSTDTQYF. The CDR3 nucleotides are TGCAGCGTTGTGCGTATTAGCGGGGGATTTAGCACAGATACGCAGTATTTT.

The CDR3 loop reads CASSRSGETQYF. The CDR3 DNA is TGTGCCAGCAGCCGAAGCGGGGAGACCCAGTACTTC. The V gene is TRBV12-3 or TRBV12-4, the J gene TRBJ2-5, with D perhaps TRBD2 (6 bases). Trimming left V 6 bases short and J 5 bases short, with 10 bases between. This CDR3 is 12 amino acids long.

The chain uses TRBV14 and TRBJ2-5; 12 bases agree with TRBD2. This CDR3 region has 16 residues. V lost 0 bases, J lost 4 bases, and 3 bases stayed unmatched. CDR1 SGHDN and CDR2 FVKESK come from the germline V gene. CDR3 in DNA: TGTGCCAGCAGCCAAGAGCCGGGACTAGCGGGAGAGACCCAGTACTTC. Protein product: CASSQEPGLAGETQYF.

The chain carries TRBV12-3 or TRBV12-4 and TRBJ2-5; TRBD2 is a possible D gene (7 bases). This CDR3 is 15 amino acids long. V lost 4 bases to trimming and J lost 1 base, with 13 bases between them. This chain's CDR3 is CASSYSGEGQETQYF. DNA for the CDR3: TGTGCCAGCAGTTACTCAGGGGAGGGCCAAGAGACCCAGTACTTC.

This clonotype has just one count. Mismatch with germline at one junction end may stem from a read error. The rearrangement uses TRBV7-6 and TRBJ2-7, with TRBD1 matching over 8 bases. The CDR3 extends over 21 amino acids. CDR1 SGHVS and CDR2 FNYEAQ come from the germline V gene. The CDR3 loop is CTSSLHSPDYSDRGDSYEQYF. CDR3 bases: TGTACCAGCAGCCTCCATTCCCCTGACTACTCAGACAGGGGAGACTCCTACGAGCAGTACTTC.

This clonotype was observed a handful of times. The chain recombines TRBV7-2 with TRBJ2-1, with TRBD2 matching over 8 bases. CDR3 length equals 15 residues. The ends lost 3 bases at V and 4 bases at J; junction bases unmatched: 5. Per germline, CDR1 SGHTA and CDR2 FQGNSA. CDR3: CASSFPGGAYNEQFF. CDR3 coding DNA: TGTGCCAGCAGCTTCCCCGGGGGGGCTTACAATGAGCAGTTCTTC.

The table lists this clonotype with a few counts. The genes are TRBV12-3 or TRBV12-4 and TRBJ2-5, with 8 bases identical to TRBD2. This CDR3 has 16 residues. After removal of 6 bases from V and 7 bases from J, the junction contained 16 bases not matched to a gene. CDR3 loop: CASRQLAVGVRGTQYF. Written as DNA, the CDR3 is TGTGCCAGCAGACAACTAGCGGTCGGAGTTCGAGGGACCCAGTACTTC.

This clonotype was counted between two and nine times. V and J are TRBV6-6 and TRBJ2-7, with TRBD1 matching over 9 bases. The germline CDR1 and CDR2 sequences are MNHNY and SVGAGI (reference sequence). J gave up 3 bases and V 7 bases, and 4 bases lay outside the gene matches. The CDR3 is 13 amino acids. CDR3 residues: CASTRQGGYEQYF. The CDR3 nucleotides are TGTGCCAGCACTAGACAGGGGGGCTACGAGCAGTACTTC.